Listed below are T cell receptor beta chains from one sample, sequenced in a study of CD8+ T cells in alopecia areata. Clones were read by immunoSEQ multiplex PCR, and TCRdb kept only the in-frame ones, dropping some. The profile covers 80,000 to 100,000 clones, with less than 50% appearing a single time and around 1.5% taken by the ten largest. Sequencing was done on a sample of CD4+ T cells sorted from blood. The receptors were gathered from a human donor with alopecia areata. Each CDR3 is given with its conserved first and last residue. The D gene is left open where the match is weak. Size is stated for part of the rows, as once, few or many counts, or as a class when the clone is expanded.

TRBJ2-7 | - | TRBV5-1 | few | CASSLFQGNLWEQYF | TGCGCCAGCAGCTTGTTCCAGGGGAATCTGTGGGAGCAGTACTTC
TRBJ2-2 | - | TRBV11-2 | - | CASSQGNLGYTGELFF | TGTGCCAGCAGCCAGGGGAACTTGGGGTACACCGGGGAGCTGTTTTTT
TRBJ2-7 | TRBD1 | TRBV4-2 | - | CASSQGQGPLHEQYF | TGTGCCAGCAGCCAGGGACAGGGCCCCCTCCACGAGCAGTACTTC
TRBJ2-5 | - | TRBV14 | few | CASSQNIGETQYF | TGTGCCAGCAGCCAGAACATAGGGGAGACCCAGTACTTC
TRBJ2-7 | - | TRBV2 | few | CASSAGAQQYF | TGTGCCAGCAGTGCGGGTGCCCAGCAGTACTTC
TRBJ1-4 | - | TRBV9 | - | CASSVAHSNNEKLFF | TGTGCCAGCAGCGTAGCTCACAGCAATAATGAAAAACTGTTTTTT
TRBJ2-3 | TRBD2 | TRBV29-1 | many | CSARAGADVPDTQYF | TGCAGCGCGAGAGCGGGAGCAGATGTGCCAGATACGCAGTATTTT
TRBJ2-5 | TRBD2 | TRBV7-3 | - | CASSPGLAGQETQYF | TGTGCCAGCAGCCCGGGACTAGCGGGGCAAGAGACCCAGTACTTC
TRBJ2-7 | TRBD1 | TRBV2 | - | CASSEAGGDEQYF | TGTGCCAGCAGTGAGGCAGGGGGTGACGAGCAGTACTTC
TRBJ2-7 | - | TRBV4-2 | - | CASSRPGQYEQYF | TGTGCCAGCAGCCGACCGGGGCAGTACGAGCAGTACTTC
TRBJ1-1 | - | TRBV28 | few | CATFLGSLNTEAFF | TGTGCCACATTTCTTGGATCGCTGAACACTGAAGCTTTCTTT
TRBJ2-2 | TRBD2 | TRBV29-1 | - | CSVRTSGANTGELFF | TGCAGCGTTCGAACTAGCGGGGCGAACACCGGGGAGCTGTTTTTT
TRBJ2-7 | - | TRBV30 | - | CAWNLKGGFEQYF | TGTGCCTGGAATTTGAAGGGGGGTTTCGAGCAGTACTTC
TRBJ2-7 | - | TRBV27 | - | CASRRRGSYEQYF | TGTGCCAGCAGACGAAGGGGGAGCTACGAGCAGTACTTC
TRBJ1-1 | - | TRBV30 | - | CAWSFVVNTEAFF | TGTGCCTGGAGCTTTGTCGTGAACACTGAAGCTTTCTTT
TRBJ2-2 | TRBD1 | TRBV27 | - | CASRRDRAAGELFF | TGTGCCAGCAGACGGGACAGGGCTGCCGGGGAGCTGTTTTTT
TRBJ1-1 | - | TRBV18 | few | CASSLGKNTEAFF | TGTGCCAGCTCACTTGGGAAGAACACTGAAGCTTTCTTT
TRBJ2-3 | - | TRBV4-2 | - | CASSQDGPGTDTQYF | TGTGCCAGCAGCCAAGATGGGCCTGGCACAGATACGCAGTATTTT
TRBJ1-2 | - | TRBV6-5 | - | CASSLRKVGGDGYTF | TGTGCCAGCAGTCTCCGAAAGGTCGGAGGGGATGGCTACACCTTC
TRBJ1-4 | - | TRBV4-2 | - | CASSRIETEKLFF | TGTGCCAGCAGCCGGATTGAAACTGAAAAACTGTTTTTT
TRBJ2-7 | - | TRBV5-1 | few | CASSFGNRDNGEQYF | TGCGCCAGCAGCTTCGGGAACCGGGACAACGGCGAGCAGTACTTC
TRBJ1-1 | - | TRBV27 | once | CASSLAPGRVNTEAFF | TGTGCCAGCAGTTTAGCCCCGGGACGGGTGAACACTGAAGCTTTCTTT
TRBJ2-7 | - | TRBV30 | - | CAWLGERFHEQYF | TGTGCCTGGTTGGGGGAGCGGTTCCACGAGCAGTACTTC
TRBJ2-5 | TRBD2 | TRBV5-1 | few | CASSSGTSGVAETQYF | TGCGCCAGCAGCTCGGGGACTAGCGGGGTTGCGGAGACCCAGTACTTC
TRBJ2-7 | - | TRBV28 | - | CASSSPLLVRRPEQYF | TGTGCCAGCAGTTCCCCTCTACTAGTCCGAAGACCCGAGCAGTACTTC
TRBJ2-1 | - | TRBV7-8 | - | CASSLTPYNEQFF | TGTGCCAGCAGCTTAACTCCCTACAATGAGCAGTTCTTC
TRBJ2-3 | TRBD1 | TRBV29-1 | - | CSVADRGRGDTQYF | TGCAGCGTTGCCGACAGGGGGCGCGGAGATACGCAGTATTTT
TRBJ2-1 | - | TRBV30 | - | CAWSRASLYYNEQFF | TGTGCCTGGAGTCGGGCTAGCCTCTACTACAATGAGCAGTTCTTC
TRBJ2-3 | - | TRBV7-2 | - | CASSLAAGGTQYF | TGTGCCAGCAGCTTAGCCGCCGGAGGTACGCAGTATTTT
TRBJ2-3 | - | TRBV2 | once | CASSLGASGTQYF | TGTGCCAGCAGCCTAGGGGCCTCGGGAACGCAGTATTTT
TRBJ2-3 | TRBD2 | TRBV30 | - | CAWTSGGTDTQYF | TGTGCCTGGACTAGCGGGGGCACAGATACGCAGTATTTT
TRBJ2-6 | - | TRBV29-1 | few | CSVVDKRSGANVLTF | TGCAGCGTTGTGGACAAACGCTCTGGGGCCAACGTCCTGACTTTC
TRBJ1-1 | - | TRBV6-5 | - | CASSYGRNTEAFF | TGTGCCAGCAGTTACGGGAGGAACACTGAAGCTTTCTTT
TRBJ2-6 | - | TRBV7-2 | - | CASSLASGFSGANVLTF | TGTGCCAGCAGCTTAGCATCGGGGTTCTCTGGGGCCAACGTCCTGACTTTC
TRBJ2-4 | TRBD2 | TRBV29-1 | once | CSASGGARREWAKNIQYF | TGCAGCGCCTCAGGTGGGGCGAGGCGGGAGTGGGCCAAAAACATTCAGTACTTC
TRBJ2-5 | TRBD2 | TRBV11-2 | - | CASSLLAGDLETQYF | TGTGCCAGCAGCTTACTAGCGGGAGACCTAGAGACCCAGTACTTC
TRBJ2-2 | - | TRBV7-2 | few | CASSPTVGELFF | TGTGCCAGCAGCCCTACCGTCGGGGAGCTGTTTTTT
TRBJ2-7 | - | TRBV28 | - | CASSETYEQYF | TGTGCCAGCAGCGAGACCTACGAGCAGTACTTC
TRBJ1-4 | - | TRBV4-1 | - | CASSQDRGREKLFF | TGCGCCAGCAGCCAAGATAGGGGAAGAGAAAAACTGTTTTTT
TRBJ2-7 | TRBD2 | TRBV5-6 | - | CASSLRLRGTHEQYF | TGTGCCAGCAGCTTAAGGTTGCGGGGGACCCACGAGCAGTACTTC
TRBJ1-5 | - | TRBV27 | - | CASSFLGGDGGNQPQHF | TGTGCCAGCAGTTTCCTGGGGGGTGATGGGGGCAATCAGCCCCAGCATTTT
TRBJ1-2 | - | TRBV4-1 | few | CASSQEGRNYGYTF | TGCGCCAGCAGCCAAGAAGGCCGGAACTATGGCTACACCTTC
TRBJ2-5 | TRBD1 | TRBV6-6 | - | CASSPEGTGDETQYF | TGTGCCAGCAGTCCAGAGGGGACAGGGGACGAGACCCAGTACTTC
TRBJ2-1 | - | TRBV6-5 | - | CASRGESSYNEQFF | TGTGCCAGCAGAGGAGAGAGCTCCTACAATGAGCAGTTCTTC
TRBJ2-4 | TRBD1 | TRBV30 | - | CAWSVSLDRGIAKNIQYF | TGTGCCTGGAGTGTATCCCTCGACAGGGGAATTGCCAAAAACATTCAGTACTTC
TRBJ2-2 | - | TRBV7-2 | few | CASSLKGPGELFF | TGTGCCAGCAGCTTAAAAGGGCCCGGGGAGCTGTTTTTT
TRBJ2-3 | TRBD2 | TRBV4-2 | - | CASSQGLAGASTDTQYF | TGTGCCAGCAGCCAAGGACTAGCGGGGGCTAGCACAGATACGCAGTATTTT
TRBJ2-1 | - | TRBV20-1 | few | CSAQPRSEQFF | TGCAGTGCTCAACCGCGCAGTGAGCAGTTCTTC